This T cell receptor beta chain was obtained from a study of cytomegalovirus exposure and HLA in healthy donors. For the study at large: An analysis done earlier identified about 100 million unique TCR beta sequences from approximately 180 million T cells. Study outcomes and limitations: Some TCR beta chains (about 170 of them) were listed as cytomegalovirus-associated. Prediction of most subjects' HLA-A and HLA-B alleles by TCR beta sequences was reportedly accurate.

Remarks on this clone: The antigen is unknown.

The study ran its PCR with 60 Vbeta and 13 Jbeta primers. Sequenced by immunoSEQ multiplex PCR; TCRdb stores in-frame clones only, minus some. The repertoire holds some 150,000 clones, with just under 65% as singletons. The germline CDR1 and CDR2 sequences are MNHNY and SVGAGI (reference sequence). This CDR3 comprises 15 residues. With V trimmed by 4 bases and J by 2 bases, 5 bases remained unmatched. Sequenced sample: PBMCs. The sequence came from a woman aged 55-70 years in good health and CMV-seropositive. The chain joins TRBV6-6 to TRBJ2-7, with 10 nucleotides matching TRBD1. The DNA for the CDR3 is TGTGCCAGCAGTTTATCCGGGACAGGGGCCTACGAGCAGTACTTC. Translated, it gives CASSLSGTGAYEQYF.